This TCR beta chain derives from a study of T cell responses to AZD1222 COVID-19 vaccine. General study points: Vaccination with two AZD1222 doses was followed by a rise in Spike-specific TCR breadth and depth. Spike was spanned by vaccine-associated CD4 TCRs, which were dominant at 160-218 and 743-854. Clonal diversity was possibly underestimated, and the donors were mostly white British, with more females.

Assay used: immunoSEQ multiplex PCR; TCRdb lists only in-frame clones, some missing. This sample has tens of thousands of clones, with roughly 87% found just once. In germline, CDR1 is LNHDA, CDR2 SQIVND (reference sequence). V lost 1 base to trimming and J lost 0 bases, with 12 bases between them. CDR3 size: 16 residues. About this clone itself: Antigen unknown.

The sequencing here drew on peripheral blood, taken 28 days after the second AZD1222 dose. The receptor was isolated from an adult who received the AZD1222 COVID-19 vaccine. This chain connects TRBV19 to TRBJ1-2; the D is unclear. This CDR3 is CASSIAANRANYGYTF. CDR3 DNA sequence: TGTGCCAGTAGTATAGCGGCGAATCGGGCTAACTATGGCTACACCTTC.